A single sample is the source of the 3 T cell receptor beta chains below, sequenced in a study of control samples from healthy donors and cancer patients. The repertoire was sequenced with immunoSEQ multiplex PCR; TCRdb's copy has only in-frame clones and lacks some. The sample gives approximately 98,000 clones, approximately 82% of which show up once; under 8.5% is in the top ten. The sample was blood. The receptors originated from a man between 18 and 29 years old in good health.

The chain combines TRBV6-2 or TRBV6-3 with TRBJ2-7; D is ambiguous. The CDR3 contains 14 residues. Trimming removed 0 bases from V and 3 bases from J, with 9 bases in between. The germline V gene encodes CDR1 MNHEY and CDR2 SVGEGT. CDR3 in amino acids: CASSYSMEFYEQYV. The CDR3, as DNA: TGTGCCAGCAGTTACTCTATGGAGTTCTACGAGCAGTACGTC.

The chain uses TRBV7-8 and TRBJ2-3; no clear D. Trimming cost V 1 base and J 7 bases, with 15 bases left between them. This CDR3 has 15 residues. The germline V gene encodes CDR1 SGHVS and CDR2 FQNEAQ. The CDR3 protein is CASSLEDTGDHTQYF. CDR3 nucleotide sequence: TGTGCCAGCAGCTTAGAAGACACCGGAGACCATACGCAGTATTTT. The whole variable domain, filled in from reference TRBV7-8 and TRBJ2-3, reads GAGVSQSPRYKVAKRGQDVALRCDPISGHVSLFWYQQALGQGPEFLTYFQNEAQLDKSGLPSDRFFAERPEGSVSTLKIQRTQQEDSAVYLCASSLEDTGDHTQYFGPGTRLTVL.

This clone was detected only a few times. The chain has TRBV3-1 (or the pseudogene TRBV3-2) and TRBJ2-1; D may match TRBD1 or TRBD2 (5 bases each). Trimming took off 1 base at V and 2 bases at J, with 12 bases between the two ends. This CDR3 has 16 residues. Per the germline V gene, CDR1 is LGHDT and CDR2 is YNNKEL (reference sequence). CDR3 protein: CASSQARGRTYNEQFF. CDR3 nucleotide sequence: TGTGCCAGCAGCCAAGCACGGGGCAGGACCTACAATGAGCAGTTCTTC.